This T cell receptor (beta chain) originates from a study of Tregs in tolerant kidney transplant recipients. Whole-study findings and limits: The small number of patients limits these findings pending further validation. Tregs expanded with activated donor B cells seemed most donor-specific. This study did not directly address biological reproducibility.

Unstimulated regulatory T cells (CD4+CD25+CD127-), CD4+CD25- non-regulatory cells, CD4 and CD8 cells were FACS-sorted from thawed PBMCs. Profiled with immunoSEQ multiplex PCR; TCRdb holds only in-frame clones, not every one. There are some 240,000 clones in the sample; about 86% occur only once, and 0.5% to 0.65% lies in the top ten. To note about this clone: No antigen is known for it.

CDR1 and CDR2 (germline): GTSNPN, SVGIG (reference sequence). CDR3 size: 11 residues. The germline V and J ends were trimmed by 0 bases and 10 bases, with 7 bases remaining between them. This sequence originates from a human donor in good health. Sequencing used CD4+ T cells from blood. J is TRBJ2-1 and V is TRBV30, with D hard to call. In DNA form, the CDR3 reads TGTGCCTGGAGTGTTCTTAGGGAGCAGTTCTTC. Protein sequence: CAWSVLREQFF.